Included here is one TCR beta chain sequence, with context. This record belongs to a study of shared clonotypes between healthy human individuals. Study-wide background: The people who gave samples were two women and a few men aged 18 to 49.

HIV-negative, healthy adults without recent acute infections or vaccinations were the donors. Sequencing was performed with immunoSEQ multiplex PCR; in TCRdb, only in-frame clones are kept and a portion is missing. The data contain hundreds of thousands of clones, just over 75% of them singletons. The CDR3 totals 15 residues. The germline gives CDR1 SGDLS, CDR2 YYNGEE. Trimming took 0 bases from V and 2 from J, leaving 11 bases between them. The sample taken for sequencing was PBMCs. The chain recombines TRBV9 with TRBJ1-1; no clear D. This TCR was sampled from a woman aged 40-49 years in good health. Some clones in this sample may be carry-over from other donors' samples. The CDR3 reads CASSVVRQENTEAFF. The CDR3 DNA reads as TGTGCCAGCAGCGTAGTGAGGCAGGAAAACACTGAAGCTTTCTTT.